The sequence of this T cell receptor (beta chain) was determined in a study of blood T cells in healthy people across ages. Study-level points and caveats: The fall in TCR beta diversity per million T cells was roughly linear with age.

Through a sample-barcoded 5' primer and a J-beta primer mix, a second PCR was run for about 7 to 12 cycles. TCRdb re-called the 5' RACE reads with MiXCR, one entry per CDR3 protein. The sample has 800,000 or so distinct CDR3 sequences; 20% to 30% are singletons. This clonotype showed up just a few times. Its antigen is undetermined. Unmatched junction bases numbered 5, after V lost 0 bases and J lost 4 bases. Germline values: CDR1 SGDLS, CDR2 YYNGEE. The CDR3 sequence is 15 residues long. These data were also reused for a study on T cells of mothers and their children.

The rearrangement joins TRBV9 to TRBJ2-5; 8 bases fit TRBD1. This TCR was sampled from a boy between 10 and 17 years old in good health. What was sequenced was blood. The CDR3 sequence is CASSVDQGAVETQYF. CDR3 DNA: TGTGCCAGCAGCGTAGATCAGGGGGCCGTAGAGACCCAGTACTTC. The full variable domain, rest sourced from reference TRBV9 and TRBJ2-5, is DSGVTQTPKHLITATGQRVTLRCSPRSGDLSVYWYQQSLDQGLQFLIQYYNGEERAKGNILERFSAQQFPDLHSELNLSSLELGDSALYFCASSVDQGAVETQYFGPGTRLLVL.